This note documents a single TCR beta chain sequence. Its antigen remains unidentified. This sample stems from a study of T cell responses to AZD1222 COVID-19 vaccine. General study results and limits: Elevations in Spike-specific TCR breadth and depth followed administration of two AZD1222 doses. Regions 160-218 and 743-854 held dominance among vaccine-associated CD4 TCRs, which spanned spike. Baseline seropositives among AZD1222 recipients totaled only 5 to 7. The donor cohort was predominantly white British with a female majority, and clonal diversity may have been underestimated.

Germline V gene sequence: CDR1 SGHDN, CDR2 FVKESK. The ends were cut back, 1 base at V and 6 bases at J, with 7 bases in the middle. The CDR3 consists of 14 residues. Assay used: immunoSEQ multiplex PCR; TCRdb lists only in-frame clones, some missing. The data show 100,000 to 150,000 clones, approximately 90% seen once. The source material was peripheral blood, sampled on day 0 of MenACWY control vaccination. The sequence derives from an adult in good health. The chain links TRBV14 to TRBJ1-6, with no clear D. The CDR3 sequence is CASSQGLSNSPLHF. The CDR3 nucleotides read TGTGCCAGCAGCCAAGGACTGAGTAATTCACCCCTCCACTTT. Based on the CDR3 plus reference TRBV14 and TRBJ1-6, the full variable domain is EAGVTQFPSHSVIEKGQTVTLRCDPISGHDNLYWYRRVMGKEIKFLLHFVKESKQDESGMPNNRFLAERTGGTYSTLKVQPAELEDSGVYFCASSQGLSNSPLHFGNGTRLTVT.